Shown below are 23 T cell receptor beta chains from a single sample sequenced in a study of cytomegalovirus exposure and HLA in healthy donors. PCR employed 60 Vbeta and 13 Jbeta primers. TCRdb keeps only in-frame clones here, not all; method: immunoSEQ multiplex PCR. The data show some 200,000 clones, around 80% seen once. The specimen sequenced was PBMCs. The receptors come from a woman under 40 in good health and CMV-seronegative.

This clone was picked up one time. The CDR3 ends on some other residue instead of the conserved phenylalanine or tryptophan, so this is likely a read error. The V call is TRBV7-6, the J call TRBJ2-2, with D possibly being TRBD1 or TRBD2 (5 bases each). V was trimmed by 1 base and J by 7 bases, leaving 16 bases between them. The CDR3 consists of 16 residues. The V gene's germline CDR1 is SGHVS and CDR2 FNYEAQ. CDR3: CASSLDRGRIGGELFS. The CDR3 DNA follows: TGTGCCAGCAGCTTAGATCGGGGACGGATTGGCGGGGAGCTGTTTTCT.

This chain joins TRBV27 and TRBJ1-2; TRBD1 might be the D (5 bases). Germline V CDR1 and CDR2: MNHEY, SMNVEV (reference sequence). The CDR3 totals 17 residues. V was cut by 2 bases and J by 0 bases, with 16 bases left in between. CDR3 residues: CASSLVGTSSSNYGYTF. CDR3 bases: TGTGCCAGCAGTTTAGTCGGGACTTCCAGTTCTAACTATGGCTACACCTTC.

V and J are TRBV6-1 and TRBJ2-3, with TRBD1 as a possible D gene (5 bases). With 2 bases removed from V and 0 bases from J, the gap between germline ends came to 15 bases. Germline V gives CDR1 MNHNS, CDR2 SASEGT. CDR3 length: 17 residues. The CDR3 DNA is TGTGCCAGCAGTGAATGGGGCAGGGCCTCTAGCACAGATACGCAGTATTTT. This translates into CASSEWGRASSTDTQYF.

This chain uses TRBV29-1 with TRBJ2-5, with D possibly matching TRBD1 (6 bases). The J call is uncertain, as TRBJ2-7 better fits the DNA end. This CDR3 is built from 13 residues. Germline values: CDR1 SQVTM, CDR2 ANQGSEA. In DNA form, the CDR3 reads TGCAGCGTTGAAGAACAGGGTTCCTACGAGCAGTACTTC. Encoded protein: CSVEEQGSYEQYF.

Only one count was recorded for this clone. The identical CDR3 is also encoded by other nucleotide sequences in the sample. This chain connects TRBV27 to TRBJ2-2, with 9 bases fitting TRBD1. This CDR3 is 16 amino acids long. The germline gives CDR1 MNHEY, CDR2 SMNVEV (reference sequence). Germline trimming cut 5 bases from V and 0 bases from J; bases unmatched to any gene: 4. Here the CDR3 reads CASSLTGGANTGELFF. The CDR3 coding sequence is TGTGCCAGCAGTCTCACAGGGGGCGCGAACACCGGGGAGCTGTTTTTT.

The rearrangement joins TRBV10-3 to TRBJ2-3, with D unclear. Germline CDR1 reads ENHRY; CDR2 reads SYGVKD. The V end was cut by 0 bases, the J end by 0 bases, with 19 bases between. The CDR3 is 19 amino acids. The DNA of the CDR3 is TGTGCCATCAGTGAGTCTAGCACCAAGATCTCTGTAAGCACAGATACGCAGTATTTT. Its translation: CAISESSTKISVSTDTQYF.

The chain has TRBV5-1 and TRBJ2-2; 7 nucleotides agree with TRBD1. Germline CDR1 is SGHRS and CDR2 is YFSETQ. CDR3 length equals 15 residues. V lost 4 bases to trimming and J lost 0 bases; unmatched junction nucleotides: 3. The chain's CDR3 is CASSPGTANTGELFF. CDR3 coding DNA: TGCGCCAGCAGCCCGGGGACAGCGAACACCGGGGAGCTGTTTTTT.

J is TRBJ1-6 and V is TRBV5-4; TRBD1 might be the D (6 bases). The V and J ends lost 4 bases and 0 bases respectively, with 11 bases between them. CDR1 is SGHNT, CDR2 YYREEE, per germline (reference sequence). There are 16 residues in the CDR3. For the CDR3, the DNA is TGTGCCAGCAGCCCTCTAGGGGGCTCCTATAATTCACCCCTCCACTTT. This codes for CASSPLGGSYNSPLHF.

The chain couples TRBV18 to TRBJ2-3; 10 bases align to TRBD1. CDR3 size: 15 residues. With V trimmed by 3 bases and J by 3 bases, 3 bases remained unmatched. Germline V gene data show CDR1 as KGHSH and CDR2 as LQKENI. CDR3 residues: CASSPTGGPTDTQYF. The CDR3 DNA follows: TGTGCCAGCTCACCGACAGGGGGCCCGACAGATACGCAGTATTTT.

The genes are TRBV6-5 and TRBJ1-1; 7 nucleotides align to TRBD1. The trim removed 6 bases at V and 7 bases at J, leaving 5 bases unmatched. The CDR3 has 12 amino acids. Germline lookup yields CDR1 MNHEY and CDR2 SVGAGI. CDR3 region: CASSQTGIEAFF. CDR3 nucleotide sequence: TGTGCCAGCAGCCAGACAGGGATTGAAGCTTTCTTT.

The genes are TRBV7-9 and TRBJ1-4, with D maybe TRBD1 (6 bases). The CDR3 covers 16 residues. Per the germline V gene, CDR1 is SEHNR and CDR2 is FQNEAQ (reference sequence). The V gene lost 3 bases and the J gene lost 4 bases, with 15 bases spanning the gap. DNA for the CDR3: TGTGCCAGCAGCTTTGGAACGGGGGGCGTTAATGAAAAACTGTTTTTT. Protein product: CASSFGTGGVNEKLFF.

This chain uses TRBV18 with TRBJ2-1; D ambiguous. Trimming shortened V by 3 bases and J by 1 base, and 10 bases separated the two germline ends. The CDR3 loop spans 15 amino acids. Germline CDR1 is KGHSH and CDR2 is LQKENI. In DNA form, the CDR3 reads TGTGCCAGCTCACCCGCCGCCGGGTCCTACAATGAGCAGTTCTTC. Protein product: CASSPAAGSYNEQFF. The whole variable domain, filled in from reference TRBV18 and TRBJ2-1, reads NAGVMQNPRHLVRRRGQEARLRCSPMKGHSHVYWYRQLPEEGLKFMVYLQKENIIDESGMPKERFSAEFPKEGPSILRIQQVVRGDSAAYFCASSPAAGSYNEQFFGPGTRLTVL.

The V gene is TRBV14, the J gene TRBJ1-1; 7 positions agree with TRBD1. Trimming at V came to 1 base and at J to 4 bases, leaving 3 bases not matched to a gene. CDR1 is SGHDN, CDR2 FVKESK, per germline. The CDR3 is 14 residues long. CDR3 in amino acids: CASSQVQGITEAFF. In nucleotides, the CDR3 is TGTGCCAGCAGCCAAGTACAGGGGATCACTGAAGCTTTCTTT. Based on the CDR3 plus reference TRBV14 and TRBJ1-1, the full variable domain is EAGVTQFPSHSVIEKGQTVTLRCDPISGHDNLYWYRRVMGKEIKFLLHFVKESKQDESGMPNNRFLAERTGGTYSTLKVQPAELEDSGVYFCASSQVQGITEAFFGQGTRLTVV.

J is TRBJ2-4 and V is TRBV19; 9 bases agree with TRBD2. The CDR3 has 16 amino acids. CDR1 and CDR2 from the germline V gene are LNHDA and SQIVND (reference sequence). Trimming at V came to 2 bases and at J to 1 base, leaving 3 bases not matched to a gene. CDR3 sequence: CASSITSGGAKNIQYF. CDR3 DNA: TGTGCCAGTAGTATAACAAGCGGGGGGGCCAAAAACATTCAGTACTTC.

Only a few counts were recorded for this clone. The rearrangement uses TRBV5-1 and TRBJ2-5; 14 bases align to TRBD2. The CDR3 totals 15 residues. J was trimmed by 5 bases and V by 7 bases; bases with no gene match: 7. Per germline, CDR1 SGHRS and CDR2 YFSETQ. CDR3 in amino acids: CASHGTSGSLETQYF. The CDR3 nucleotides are TGCGCCAGCCACGGGACTAGCGGGAGTTTGGAGACCCAGTACTTC.

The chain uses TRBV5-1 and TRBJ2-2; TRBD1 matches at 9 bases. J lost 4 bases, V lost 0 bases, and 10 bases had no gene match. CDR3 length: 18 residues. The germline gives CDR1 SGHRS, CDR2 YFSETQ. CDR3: CASSLAPGQGIGTGELFF. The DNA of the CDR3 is TGCGCCAGCAGCTTGGCCCCGGGACAGGGAATTGGCACCGGGGAGCTGTTTTTT.

CDR3 sequence: CASSLGQGSSTDTQYF. The CDR3 bases are TGTGCCAGCAGCCTCGGCCAGGGAAGTAGTACAGATACGCAGTATTTT. This chain links TRBV11-2 with TRBJ2-3, with D perhaps matching TRBD1 (5 bases). This CDR3 contains 16 residues. V lost 5 bases to trimming and J lost 3 bases, with 18 bases between them. Germline CDR1 is SGHAT and CDR2 is FQNNGV.

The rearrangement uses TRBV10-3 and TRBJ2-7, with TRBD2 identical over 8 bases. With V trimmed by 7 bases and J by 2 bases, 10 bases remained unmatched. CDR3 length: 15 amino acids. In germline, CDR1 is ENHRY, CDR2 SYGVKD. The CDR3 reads CAITETAGGPYEQYF. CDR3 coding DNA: TGTGCCATCACCGAGACGGCGGGGGGCCCCTACGAGCAGTACTTC.

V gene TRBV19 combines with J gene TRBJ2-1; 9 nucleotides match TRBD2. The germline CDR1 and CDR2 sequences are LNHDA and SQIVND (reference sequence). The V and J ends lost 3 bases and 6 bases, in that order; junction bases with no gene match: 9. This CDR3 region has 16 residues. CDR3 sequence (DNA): TGTGCCAGTAGTATTGAGGCGGGACTAGCTGCCAATGAGCAGTTCTTC. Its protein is CASSIEAGLAANEQFF.

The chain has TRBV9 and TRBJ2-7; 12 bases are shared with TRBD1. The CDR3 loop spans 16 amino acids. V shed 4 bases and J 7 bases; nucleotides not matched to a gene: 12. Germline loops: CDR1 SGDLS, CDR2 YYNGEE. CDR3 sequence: CASSPRDRGPAGEQYF. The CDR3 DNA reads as TGTGCCAGCAGCCCCCGGGACAGGGGGCCCGCGGGGGAGCAGTACTTC.

CDR3 sequence: CASSLSSYEQYF. The CDR3 DNA is TGTGCCAGCAGTCTGAGCTCCTACGAGCAGTACTTC. This chain uses TRBV2 with TRBJ2-7; D not certain. CDR3 length equals 12 residues. From germline, CDR1 is SNHLY and CDR2 FYNNEI. V dropped 5 bases and J dropped 0 bases, with 5 bases sitting between them.

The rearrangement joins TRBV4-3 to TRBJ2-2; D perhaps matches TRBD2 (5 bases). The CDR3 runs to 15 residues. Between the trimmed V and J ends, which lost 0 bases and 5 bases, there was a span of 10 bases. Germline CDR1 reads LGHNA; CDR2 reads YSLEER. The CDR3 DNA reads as TGCGCCAGCAGCCAAGATGTGCCGGGGACCGGGGAGCTGTTTTTT. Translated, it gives CASSQDVPGTGELFF.

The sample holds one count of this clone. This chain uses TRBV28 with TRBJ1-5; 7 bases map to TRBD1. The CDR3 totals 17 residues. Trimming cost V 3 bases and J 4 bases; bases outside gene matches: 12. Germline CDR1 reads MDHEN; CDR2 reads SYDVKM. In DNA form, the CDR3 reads TGTGCCAGCAGTTTTGATGGGGGACAGATTCTGAATCAGCCCCAGCATTTT. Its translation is CASSFDGGQILNQPQHF.